This T cell receptor (beta chain) originates from a study of blood T cell repertoires in COVID-19. Authors' analysis steps: Estimation of nucleated cell counts was performed using reference gene primer amplification. Data came from immunoSEQ multiplex PCR; TCRdb stores just in-frame clones and leaves some out. The V and J calls and clone size come from that table; D and trimming were worked out from the DNA. The sample includes about 350,000 clones, approximately 90% of them seen just once. The CDR3 runs to 18 residues. This chain joins TRBV21-1 and TRBJ2-3; TRBD2, as called in the table, went unchecked against the DNA. TRBV21-1 is termed a pseudogene. Specimen: peripheral blood. The TCR comes from a woman between 18 and 29 years old who had recovered from COVID-19. The CDR3, as DNA: TGTGCCAGCAGCAAAGGAAGAAAAGAGACTAGCGGCACAGATACGCAGTATTTT. The encoded protein is CASSKGRKETSGTDTQYF.